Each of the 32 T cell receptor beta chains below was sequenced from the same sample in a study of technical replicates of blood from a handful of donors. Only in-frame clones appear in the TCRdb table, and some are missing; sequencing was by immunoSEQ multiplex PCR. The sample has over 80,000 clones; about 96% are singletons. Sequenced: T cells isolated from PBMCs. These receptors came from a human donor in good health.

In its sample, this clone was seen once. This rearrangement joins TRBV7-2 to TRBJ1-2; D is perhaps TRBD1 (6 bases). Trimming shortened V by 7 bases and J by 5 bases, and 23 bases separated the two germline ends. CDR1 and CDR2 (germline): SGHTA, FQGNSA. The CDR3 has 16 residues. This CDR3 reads CASNPIRGAVGYGYTF. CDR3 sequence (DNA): TGTGCCAGCAACCCCATCCGGGGGGCGGTTGGTTATGGCTACACCTTC.

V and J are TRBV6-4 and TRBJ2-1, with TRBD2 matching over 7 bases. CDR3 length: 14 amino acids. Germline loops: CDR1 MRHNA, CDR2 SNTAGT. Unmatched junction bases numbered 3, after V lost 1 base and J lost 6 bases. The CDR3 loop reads CASSDFPGGNEQFF. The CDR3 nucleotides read TGTGCCAGCAGTGACTTTCCGGGAGGCAATGAGCAGTTCTTC.

DNA for the CDR3: TGCGCCAGCAGTGAGTCGCTCTTTGGGGCAGGAGCATATAGCAATCAGCCCCAGCATTTT. It yields the protein CASSESLFGAGAYSNQPQHF. This rearrangement joins TRBV10-2 to TRBJ1-5, with D possibly matching TRBD1 (5 bases). V was clipped by 0 bases and J by 0 bases, with 21 bases between them. The CDR3 is made up of 20 amino acids. CDR1 WSHSY and CDR2 SAAADI come from the germline V gene.

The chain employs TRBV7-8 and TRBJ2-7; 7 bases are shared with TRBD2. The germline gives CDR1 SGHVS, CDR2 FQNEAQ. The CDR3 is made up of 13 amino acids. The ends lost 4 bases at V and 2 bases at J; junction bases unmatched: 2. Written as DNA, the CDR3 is TGTGCCAGCAGCTCCGGGACTACCTACGAGCAGTACTTC. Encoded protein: CASSSGTTYEQYF.

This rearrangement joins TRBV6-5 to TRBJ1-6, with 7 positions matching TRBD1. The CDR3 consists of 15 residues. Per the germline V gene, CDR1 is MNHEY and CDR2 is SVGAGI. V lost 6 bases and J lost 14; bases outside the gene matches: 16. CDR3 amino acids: CASRDRAPHHGTLHF. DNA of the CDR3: TGTGCCAGCAGAGACAGGGCACCTCACCATGGGACCCTCCACTTT.

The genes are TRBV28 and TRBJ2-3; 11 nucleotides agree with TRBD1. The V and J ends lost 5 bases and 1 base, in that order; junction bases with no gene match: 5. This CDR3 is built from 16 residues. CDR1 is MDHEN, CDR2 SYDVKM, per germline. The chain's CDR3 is CASSPGQGARTDTQYF. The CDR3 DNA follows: TGTGCCAGCAGTCCTGGACAGGGGGCTCGCACAGATACGCAGTATTTT.

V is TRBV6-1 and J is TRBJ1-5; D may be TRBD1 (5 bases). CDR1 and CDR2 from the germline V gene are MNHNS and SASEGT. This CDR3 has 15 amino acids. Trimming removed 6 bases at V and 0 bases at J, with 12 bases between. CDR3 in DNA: TGTGCCAGCAGACCCGACAGCTTTAGCAATCAGCCCCAGCATTTT. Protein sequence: CASRPDSFSNQPQHF.

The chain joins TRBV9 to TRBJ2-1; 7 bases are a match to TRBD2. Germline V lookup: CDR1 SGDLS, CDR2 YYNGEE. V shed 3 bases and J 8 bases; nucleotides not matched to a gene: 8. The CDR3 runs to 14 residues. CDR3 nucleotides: TGTGCCAGCAGCGAGGGGTTCCTAGCGGATGAGCAGTTCTTC. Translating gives CASSEGFLADEQFF.

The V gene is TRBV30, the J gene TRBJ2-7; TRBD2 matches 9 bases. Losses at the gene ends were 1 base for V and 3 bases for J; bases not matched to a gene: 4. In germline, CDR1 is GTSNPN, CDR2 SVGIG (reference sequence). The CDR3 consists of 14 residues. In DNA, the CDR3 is TGTGCCTGGAGTGGGTTAGCGGGAGTCTACGAGCAGTACTTC. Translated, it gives CAWSGLAGVYEQYF.

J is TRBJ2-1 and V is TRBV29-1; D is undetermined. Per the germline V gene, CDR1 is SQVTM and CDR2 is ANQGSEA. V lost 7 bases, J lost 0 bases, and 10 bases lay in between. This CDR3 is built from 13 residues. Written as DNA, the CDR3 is TGCAGCGCCGAGAGGTCCTCCTACAATGAGCAGTTCTTC. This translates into CSAERSSYNEQFF.

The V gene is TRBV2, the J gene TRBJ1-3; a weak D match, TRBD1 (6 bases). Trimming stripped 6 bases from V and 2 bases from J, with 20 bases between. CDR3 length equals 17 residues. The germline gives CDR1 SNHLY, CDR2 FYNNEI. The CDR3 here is CASREKGVLRPGNTIYF. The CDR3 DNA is TGTGCCAGCAGGGAAAAGGGGGTCTTGAGGCCTGGAAACACCATATATTTT.

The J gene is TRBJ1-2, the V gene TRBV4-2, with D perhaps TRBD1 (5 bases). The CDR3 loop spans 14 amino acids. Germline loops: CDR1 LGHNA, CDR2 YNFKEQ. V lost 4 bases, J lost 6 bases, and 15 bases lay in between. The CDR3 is CASSLKLSGDGYTF. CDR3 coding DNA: TGTGCCAGCAGCCTAAAGCTCTCGGGGGATGGCTACACCTTC.

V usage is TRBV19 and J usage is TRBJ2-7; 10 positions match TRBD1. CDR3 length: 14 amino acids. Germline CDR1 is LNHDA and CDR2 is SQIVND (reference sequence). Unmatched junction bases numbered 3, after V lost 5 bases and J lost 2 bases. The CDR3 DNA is TGTGCCAGTAGTCCTGGACAGGGGGCCTACGAGCAGTACTTC. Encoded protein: CASSPGQGAYEQYF.

This chain's CDR3 is CASSTERFLGTDTQYF. For the CDR3, the DNA is TGTGCCAGCAGCACCGAGCGGTTCTTGGGCACAGATACGCAGTATTTT. The chain has TRBV9 and TRBJ2-3, with D perhaps matching TRBD2 (5 bases). V was trimmed by 4 bases and J by 1 base, leaving 16 bases between them. The CDR3 covers 16 residues. Germline assignment: CDR1 SGDLS and CDR2 YYNGEE. Full variable domain (missing parts from reference TRBV9 and TRBJ2-3): DSGVTQTPKHLITATGQRVTLRCSPRSGDLSVYWYQQSLDQGLQFLIQYYNGEERAKGNILERFSAQQFPDLHSELNLSSLELGDSALYFCASSTERFLGTDTQYFGPGTRLTVL.

Here the CDR3 reads CAWRGGGNTEAFF. The CDR3 nucleotides read TGTGCCTGGAGGGGAGGGGGGAACACTGAAGCTTTCTTT. The J gene is TRBJ1-1, the V gene TRBV30; D might be TRBD1 (6 bases). V was pared by 3 bases and J by 1 base, with 9 bases between. CDR1 is GTSNPN and CDR2 is SVGIG in the germline V gene (reference sequence). The CDR3 contains 13 residues.

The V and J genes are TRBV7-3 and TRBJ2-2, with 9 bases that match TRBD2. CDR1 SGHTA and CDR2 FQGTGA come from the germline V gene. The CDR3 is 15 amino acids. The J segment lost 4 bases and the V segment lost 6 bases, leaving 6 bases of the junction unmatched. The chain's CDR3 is CASRWTSDSTGELFF. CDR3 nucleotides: TGTGCCAGCAGGTGGACTAGCGATAGCACCGGGGAGCTGTTTTTT.

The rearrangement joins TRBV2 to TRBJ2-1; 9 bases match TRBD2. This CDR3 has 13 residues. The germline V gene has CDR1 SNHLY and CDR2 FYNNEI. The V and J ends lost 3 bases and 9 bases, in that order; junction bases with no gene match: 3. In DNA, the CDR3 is TGTGCCAGCAGTGATGGTAGCGGGAGTGAGCAGTTCTTC. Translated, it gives CASSDGSGSEQFF.

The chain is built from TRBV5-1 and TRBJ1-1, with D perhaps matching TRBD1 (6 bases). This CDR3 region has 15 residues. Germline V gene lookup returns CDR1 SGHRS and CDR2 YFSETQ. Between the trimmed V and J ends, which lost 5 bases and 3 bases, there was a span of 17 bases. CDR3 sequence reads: CASSLSPDRHTEAFF. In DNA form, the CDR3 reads TGCGCCAGCAGTCTAAGCCCGGACAGACACACTGAAGCTTTCTTT.

The chain's CDR3 is CASSWDSGTEAFF. The CDR3 DNA reads TGTGCCAGCAGTTGGGACAGCGGCACTGAAGCTTTCTTT. This chain links TRBV2 with TRBJ1-1; TRBD1 matches at 7 bases. J lost 4 bases, V lost 5 bases, and 4 bases had no gene match. The CDR3 runs 13 residues. Germline V CDR1 and CDR2: SNHLY, FYNNEI.

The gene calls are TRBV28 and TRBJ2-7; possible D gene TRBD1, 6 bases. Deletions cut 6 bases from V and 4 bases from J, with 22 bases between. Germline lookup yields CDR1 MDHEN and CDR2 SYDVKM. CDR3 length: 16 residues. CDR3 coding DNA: TGTGCCAGCAGGAACAGCGGCTCGGGACAATCTTACGAGCAGTACTTC. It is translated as CASRNSGSGQSYEQYF.

The CDR3, as DNA: TGTGCCAGCAGCTTGTCAGGGAATGAAAAACTGTTTTTT. It encodes CASSLSGNEKLFF. This chain joins TRBV5-6 and TRBJ1-4; a possible D gene is TRBD1 (5 bases). V lost 1 base and J lost 5, with 6 bases in between. This CDR3 region has 13 residues. Germline V gene sequence: CDR1 SGHDT, CDR2 YYEEEE.

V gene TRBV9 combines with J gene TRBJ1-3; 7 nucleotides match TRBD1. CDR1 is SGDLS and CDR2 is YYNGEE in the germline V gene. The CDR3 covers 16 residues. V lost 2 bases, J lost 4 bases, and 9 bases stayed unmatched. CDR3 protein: CASSVAGYRGGNTIYF. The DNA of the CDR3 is TGTGCCAGCAGCGTCGCGGGGTACAGGGGCGGAAACACCATATATTTT. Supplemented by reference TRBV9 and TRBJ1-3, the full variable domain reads DSGVTQTPKHLITATGQRVTLRCSPRSGDLSVYWYQQSLDQGLQFLIQYYNGEERAKGNILERFSAQQFPDLHSELNLSSLELGDSALYFCASSVAGYRGGNTIYFGEGSWLTVV.

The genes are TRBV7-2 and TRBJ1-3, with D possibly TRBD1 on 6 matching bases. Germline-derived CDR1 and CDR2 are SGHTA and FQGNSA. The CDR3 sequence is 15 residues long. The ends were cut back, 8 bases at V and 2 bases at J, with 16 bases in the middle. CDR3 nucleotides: TGTGCCAGCCTTACGGGACATATTACTGGAAACACCATATATTTT. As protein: CASLTGHITGNTIYF.

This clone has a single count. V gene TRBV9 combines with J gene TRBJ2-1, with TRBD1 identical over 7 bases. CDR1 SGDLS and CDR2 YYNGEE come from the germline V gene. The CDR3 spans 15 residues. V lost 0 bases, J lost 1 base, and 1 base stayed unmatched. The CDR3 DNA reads TGTGCCAGCAGCGTAGGGGGACAGTCCTACAATGAGCAGTTCTTC. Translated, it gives CASSVGGQSYNEQFF.

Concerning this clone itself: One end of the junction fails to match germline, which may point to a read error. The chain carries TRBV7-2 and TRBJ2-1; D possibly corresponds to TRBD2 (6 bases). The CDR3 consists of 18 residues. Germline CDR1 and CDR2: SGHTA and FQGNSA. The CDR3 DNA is TGTGCCAGCAGTTTAGACTTAGCGGCTCTTGGCTCCTACAATGAGCAGTTCTTC. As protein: CASSLDLAALGSYNEQFF. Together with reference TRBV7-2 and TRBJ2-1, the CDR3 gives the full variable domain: GAGVSQSPSNKVTEKGKDVELRCDPISGHTALYWYRQSLGQGLEFLIYFQGNSAPDKSGLPSDRFSAERTGGSVSTLTIQRTQQEDSAVYLCASSLDLAALGSYNEQFFGPGTRLTVL.

DNA of the CDR3: TGTGCCAGCAGCTTAGCTATTACAGGGGCCGACGAGCAGTACTTC. It is translated as CASSLAITGADEQYF. This chain uses TRBV7-9 with TRBJ2-7, with 7 bases fitting TRBD1. This CDR3 has 15 amino acids. The V and J ends lost 0 bases and 5 bases, in that order; junction bases with no gene match: 7. CDR1 SEHNR and CDR2 FQNEAQ come from the germline V gene (reference sequence). Combining the CDR3 with reference TRBV7-9 and TRBJ2-7 gives the whole variable domain DTGVSQNPRHKITKRGQNVTFRCDPISEHNRLYWYRQTLGQGPEFLTYFQNEAQLEKSRLLSDRFSAERPKGSFSTLEIQRTEQGDSAMYLCASSLAITGADEQYFGPGTRLTVT.

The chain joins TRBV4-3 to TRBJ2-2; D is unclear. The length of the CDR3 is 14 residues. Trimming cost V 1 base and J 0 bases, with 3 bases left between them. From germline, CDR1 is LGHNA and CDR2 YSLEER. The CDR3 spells CASSQGPNTGELFF. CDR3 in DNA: TGCGCCAGCAGCCAAGGGCCGAACACCGGGGAGCTGTTTTTT.

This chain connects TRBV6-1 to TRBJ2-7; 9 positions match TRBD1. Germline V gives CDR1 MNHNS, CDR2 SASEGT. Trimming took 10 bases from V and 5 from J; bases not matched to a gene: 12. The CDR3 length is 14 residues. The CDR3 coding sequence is TGTGCCACAAGCACGGGGACAGGGATCAACGAGCAGTACTTC. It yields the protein CATSTGTGINEQYF.

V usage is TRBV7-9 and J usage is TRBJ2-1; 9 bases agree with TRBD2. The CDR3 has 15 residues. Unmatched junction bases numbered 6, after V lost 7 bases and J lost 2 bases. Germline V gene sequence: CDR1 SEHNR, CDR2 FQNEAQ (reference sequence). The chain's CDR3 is CASTSRTSAYNEQFF. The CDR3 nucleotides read TGTGCCAGCACCTCCCGGACTAGCGCCTACAATGAGCAGTTCTTC. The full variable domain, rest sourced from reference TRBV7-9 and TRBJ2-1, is DTGVSQNPRHKITKRGQNVTFRCDPISEHNRLYWYRQTLGQGPEFLTYFQNEAQLEKSRLLSDRFSAERPKGSFSTLEIQRTEQGDSAMYLCASTSRTSAYNEQFFGPGTRLTVL.

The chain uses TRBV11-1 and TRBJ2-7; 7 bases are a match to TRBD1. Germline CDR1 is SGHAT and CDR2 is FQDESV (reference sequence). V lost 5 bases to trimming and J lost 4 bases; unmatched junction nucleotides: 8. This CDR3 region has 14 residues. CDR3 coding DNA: TGTGCCAGCAGCACAACAGGGGCCCGTTACGAGCAGTACTTC. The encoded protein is CASSTTGARYEQYF.

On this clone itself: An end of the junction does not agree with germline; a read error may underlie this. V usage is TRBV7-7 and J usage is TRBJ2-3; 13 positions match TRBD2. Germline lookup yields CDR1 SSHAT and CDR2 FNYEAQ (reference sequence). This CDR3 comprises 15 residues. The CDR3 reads CASSPTSGRADTQYF. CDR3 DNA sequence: TGTGCTAGCAGCCCCACTAGCGGGAGGGCGGATACGCAGTATTTT. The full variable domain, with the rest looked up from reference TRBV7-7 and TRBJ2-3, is GAGVSQSPRYKVTKRGQDVTLRCDPISSHATLYWYQQALGQGPEFLTYFNYEAQPDKSGLPSDRFSAERPEGSISTLTIQRTEQRDSAMYRCASSPTSGRADTQYFGPGTRLTVL.

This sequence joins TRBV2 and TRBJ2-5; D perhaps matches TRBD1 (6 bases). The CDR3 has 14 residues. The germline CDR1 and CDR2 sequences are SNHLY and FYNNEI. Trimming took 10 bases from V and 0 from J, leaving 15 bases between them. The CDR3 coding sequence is TGTGCCATTACCCCCCAGGGGTACCAAGAGACCCAGTACTTC. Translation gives CAITPQGYQETQYF.